This note documents a single T cell receptor beta chain sequence. This clonotype was seen a handful of times. There is no known antigen for this receptor. Base-call qualities are not available, and no considerably larger clone is one nucleotide away. The entry originates in a study of early T cells in non-severe SARS-CoV-2 infection (dated by TCRdb to the early 2020s). Some background on the complete study: TCR sequencing used bulk RNA from unsorted whole blood, so alpha and beta chains could not be paired. The study at large found these results: Matching against VDJdb was skewed toward anti-spike CD8 responses, likely underestimated virus-specific expansions, and missed private and CD4 specificities.

The library was made by 5' RACE. TCRdb shows the sequencer as NextSeq 500. In the TCR library protocol, unique molecular identifiers were attached to individual cDNA molecules to correct for PCR bias and sequencing error. Sequencing covered both TCR alpha and beta chains, and within each sample the abundances of alpha and beta sequences were tightly co-correlated. In the source study's methods: Decombinator V4 was used to perform V gene, J gene and CDR3 annotation of TCR sequences. Expanded TCRs were defined as changing significantly between any two time points under a Poisson model with p below 0.0001. TCR abundances were normalised to the total number of TCRs sequenced per sample and expressed as counts per million. VDJdb, accessed on 1 November 2021, was searched for TCRs annotated for CMV, EBV and SARS-CoV-2, and TCRs annotated for more than one antigen were excluded. TCRdb reanalyzed the raw reads on its own, using fastp at Q25 for trimming and MiXCR for clone calling, and kept in-frame beta chains. Identical CDR3 proteins give one entry, which carries the most common genes and DNA. TCRdb's processing, not the authors' own work, is the source of the V and J calls. The sample table shows some 62,000 distinct CDR3 sequences, and approximately 9.2% are seen once. The top ten clonotypes cover roughly 13% of the sample.

A case-control design nested within a healthcare worker cohort in London, UK, was used, with weekly nasopharyngeal swab PCR tests and blood sampling performed. Healthcare workers were recruited during the week of the UK lockdown, between 23 and 31 March 2020, and followed weekly for up to roughly 15 weeks. This TCR came from an adult who was a healthcare worker with PCR-confirmed SARS-CoV-2 infection or an uninfected control (not recorded which). This specimen consisted of whole blood, obtained at baseline.

The bases read TGTGCCAGCACTCCGACAGGGGGAGAGACCCAGTACTTC. The resulting protein is CASTPTGGETQYF. This chain is built from TRBV12-3 or TRBV12-4 and TRBJ2-5; 9 junctional bases match TRBD1. The CDR3 contains 13 residues, cysteine and phenylalanine counted. The read is trimmed to its CDR3 DNA, 39 bases read in frame from base 1. Unmatched junction bases come to 4, with V trimmed by 7 bases and J by 4 bases.